Each of the 15 T cell receptor beta chains below was sequenced from the same sample in a study of T cells in Graves' hyperthyroidism and ophthalmopathy. From RNA transcripts, TCR beta CDR3 regions were amplified. TCR CDR3 regions were first amplified by RT-PCR with HTBI primers. TCRdb reprocessed the multiplex PCR reads with MiXCR, giving one entry per CDR3 protein. The repertoire consists of approximately 370,000 distinct CDR3 sequences, with under 15% occurring once and the leading ten covering about 33%. The sample was blood. These receptors were obtained from a woman aged 25 to 39 with Graves' hyperthyroidism.

This clonotype was seen at least ten times. The chain uses TRBV6-1 and TRBJ2-7, with D perhaps TRBD1 or TRBD2 (5 bases each). V was cut by 5 bases and J by 5 bases, with 13 bases left in between. The CDR3 runs 13 residues. Germline V lookup: CDR1 MNHNS, CDR2 SASEGT. CDR3 region: CASSTQGDHEQYF. In nucleotides, the CDR3 is TGTGCCAGCAGTACCCAAGGGGACCACGAGCAGTACTTC.

In its sample, this clonotype was seen a few times. The chain uses TRBV15 and TRBJ2-3; the D is unclear. V gave up 5 bases and J gave up 3 bases, with 9 bases separating them. CDR1 is LNHNV and CDR2 is YYDKDF in the germline V gene (reference sequence). The CDR3 contains 13 residues. This chain's CDR3 is CATSPWVTDTQYF. The CDR3 nucleotides read TGTGCCACCAGCCCCTGGGTTACAGATACGCAGTATTTT.

This clonotype was recorded at least ten times. The CDR3 protein is CASSLYRGGNQPQHF. For the CDR3, the DNA is TGTGCCAGCAGTTTATACAGGGGAGGCAATCAGCCCCAGCATTTT. The V call is TRBV27, the J call TRBJ1-5, with 7 bases matching TRBD1. This CDR3 region has 15 residues. Germline V gives CDR1 MNHEY, CDR2 SMNVEV (reference sequence). V lost 1 base and J lost 2; bases outside the gene matches: 2.

This clonotype was counted between two and nine times. The rearrangement joins TRBV30 to TRBJ1-6, with 7 bases aligning to TRBD1. The junction had 8 bases not matched to a gene; V was cut back by 4 bases and J by 8 bases. In germline, CDR1 is GTSNPN, CDR2 SVGIG (reference sequence). The CDR3 runs to 14 residues. As DNA, the CDR3 is TGTGCCTGGACTCCAGACAGGGCTGATTCACCCCTCCACTTT. Its translation: CAWTPDRADSPLHF. Based on the CDR3 plus reference TRBV30 and TRBJ1-6, the full variable domain is SQTIHQWPATLVQPVGSPLSLECTVEGTSNPNLYWYRQAAGRGLQLLFYSVGIGQISSEVPQNLSASRPQDRQFILSSKKLLLSDSGFYLCAWTPDRADSPLHFGNGTRLTVT.

This clonotype was counted a few times. The chain combines TRBV6-5 with TRBJ2-1; 11 bases fit TRBD2. J lost 5 bases, V lost 0 bases, and 6 bases had no gene match. Germline CDR1 is MNHEY and CDR2 is SVGAGI. The CDR3 has 17 residues. The chain's CDR3 is CASSYSTSGNINNEQFF. The CDR3 DNA follows: TGTGCCAGCAGTTACTCGACTAGCGGGAACATTAACAATGAGCAGTTCTTC.

A few counts support this clonotype. The DNA for the CDR3 is TGCAGTGCTAGAGATTCCCAGAGGGGGACTTTGAGCAATCAGCCCCAGCATTTT. It codes for CSARDSQRGTLSNQPQHF. J is TRBJ1-5 and V is TRBV20-1; D perhaps matches TRBD1 (6 bases). This CDR3 has 18 amino acids. The ends were cut back, 0 bases at V and 1 base at J, with 19 bases in the middle. From germline, CDR1 is DFQATT and CDR2 SNEGSKA (reference sequence).

This clonotype was detected many times. This chain uses TRBV20-1 with TRBJ2-1; D possibly matches TRBD1 or TRBD2 (5 bases each). The CDR3 totals 15 residues. Germline CDR1 is DFQATT and CDR2 is SNEGSKA (reference sequence). Trimming left V 5 bases short and J 1 base short, with 15 bases between. CDR3: CSAPGLSGSYNEQFF. The CDR3 DNA sequence: TGCAGTGCTCCAGGGCTAAGCGGTTCCTACAATGAGCAGTTCTTC.

This clonotype occurred a few times. The chain combines TRBV27 with TRBJ2-1, with 10 bases aligning to TRBD2. The CDR3 is 13 residues long. V trimming: 6 bases; J trimming: 9 bases; junction bases outside the gene matches: 5. The germline CDR1 and CDR2 sequences are MNHEY and SMNVEV (reference sequence). The CDR3: CASRLAGRVEQFF. In nucleotides, the CDR3 is TGTGCCAGCAGACTAGCGGGAAGGGTTGAGCAGTTCTTC.

With respect to this clonotype: One end of the junction varies from germline; a read error may be responsible. The V call is TRBV10-3, the J call TRBJ2-1, with 10 bases lining up with TRBD2. Germline V gives CDR1 ENHRY, CDR2 SYGVKD. The CDR3 loop spans 15 amino acids. CDR3 DNA: TGTGCCATCAGTGAGCCTAGCGGGAGAGGAAATGAGCACTTCTTC. As protein: CAISEPSGRGNEHFF.

The sample holds a few counts of this clonotype. The chain has TRBV9 and TRBJ2-7; tentatively, D is TRBD1 (6 bases). Germline loops: CDR1 SGDLS, CDR2 YYNGEE. This CDR3 is built from 14 residues. V gave up 4 bases and J gave up 3 bases, with 14 bases separating them. The CDR3 coding sequence is TGTGCCAGCAGCCAAACAGGGACAAGCTACGAGCAGTACTTC. Translation gives CASSQTGTSYEQYF.

The table lists this clonotype with a few counts. The V and J genes are TRBV5-1 and TRBJ1-1; TRBD1 aligns across 8 bases. V shed 3 bases, J shed 1 base, and the junction held 8 bases outside the gene matches. Germline V gene lookup returns CDR1 SGHRS and CDR2 YFSETQ. This CDR3 has 16 amino acids. The CDR3 coding sequence is TGCGCCAGCAGCTGGGCAGGGGGCTGGGGGAACACTGAAGCTTTCTTT. It specifies CASSWAGGWGNTEAFF.

This clonotype has only a few counts. This chain uses TRBV27 with TRBJ1-5; D not certain. CDR3 length: 16 residues. The germline V gene encodes CDR1 MNHEY and CDR2 SMNVEV (reference sequence). V lost 7 bases and J 0 bases, leaving 16 bases between the germline ends. The CDR3: CASKSQGQYSNQPQHF. CDR3 nucleotide sequence: TGTGCCAGCAAGTCACAAGGGCAATATAGCAATCAGCCCCAGCATTTT.

CDR3 region: CASSPSGGPRTNTEAFF. In DNA form, the CDR3 reads TGTGCCAGCAGCCCCTCCGGGGGGCCACGGACGAACACTGAAGCTTTCTTT. This rearrangement joins TRBV7-3 to TRBJ1-1, with a tentative D call TRBD1 (6 bases). This CDR3 has 17 residues. The germline V and J ends were trimmed by 5 bases and 1 base, with 20 bases remaining between them. Germline V CDR1 and CDR2: SGHTA, FQGTGA.

This clonotype was observed at least ten times. The chain uses TRBV6-1 and TRBJ1-1; TRBD1 agrees at 9 bases. The CDR3 is 14 amino acids. The trim removed 5 bases at V and 4 bases at J, leaving 5 bases unmatched. Looked up from germline, CDR1 is MNHNS and CDR2 is SASEGT. CDR3 nucleotides: TGTGCCAGCAGTCCGGGACAGGGCCCCACTGAAGCTTTCTTT. This translates into CASSPGQGPTEAFF.

The table lists this clonotype with many counts. The chain employs TRBV20-1 and TRBJ1-1; D gene uncertain. The CDR3 covers 12 residues. V was trimmed by 5 bases and J by 3 bases, leaving 10 bases between them. From germline, CDR1 is DFQATT and CDR2 SNEGSKA (reference sequence). For the CDR3, the DNA is TGCAGTGCTCAACTCGGGGACACTGAAGCTTTCTTT. Protein: CSAQLGDTEAFF.